One sample yielded the 24 T cell receptor beta chains listed below, sequenced in a study of blood T cell repertoires in COVID-19 (dated by TCRdb to 2018 to 2020). Preparation of the library involved the immunoSEQ multiplex PCR assay. TCRdb limited this immuneACCESS table to in-frame rearrangements with V and J called. A share of clones is missing; checked studies link under half to unresolved V genes, and the rest is unexplained. The sample includes hundreds of thousands of clones, with about nine tenths observed a single time. Together, the top ten hold around 2.1% of the sample. Sequencing used peripheral blood. The origin of the receptors is a man aged 18-30 years with active or convalescent COVID-19.

The gene calls are TRBV7-2 and TRBJ2-5; D gene uncertain. Germline assignment: CDR1 SGHTA and CDR2 FQGNSA. The CDR3 runs to 15 residues. V lost 0 bases and J lost 5, with 13 bases in between. The CDR3 nucleotides read TGTGCCAGCAGCTTAGCAGGCGCAGCCAGGGAGACCCAGTACTTC. Encoded protein: CASSLAGAARETQYF.

The CDR3 nucleotides are TGTGCCAGCAGTTTAAATACAGGGGGCCCCTACAATGAGCAGTTCTTC. It is translated as CASSLNTGGPYNEQFF. The chain has TRBV27 and TRBJ2-1; 9 positions match TRBD1. The junction had 4 bases not matched to a gene; V was cut back by 2 bases and J by 2 bases. The CDR3 is made up of 16 amino acids. CDR1 is MNHEY and CDR2 is SMNVEV in the germline V gene (reference sequence).

This CDR3 reads CASSVGDSRLVNSPLHF. CDR3 sequence (DNA): TGTGCCAGCAGCGTAGGAGATTCGAGACTAGTTAATTCACCCCTCCACTTT. The chain employs TRBV9 and TRBJ1-6; D remains ambiguous. Germline V lookup: CDR1 SGDLS, CDR2 YYNGEE. The CDR3 runs to 17 residues. V was shortened by 0 bases and J by 6 bases, with 16 bases between the two germline ends. Using reference TRBV9 and TRBJ1-6 for the parts outside the CDR3, the full variable domain is DSGVTQTPKHLITATGQRVTLRCSPRSGDLSVYWYQQSLDQGLQFLIQYYNGEERAKGNILERFSAQQFPDLHSELNLSSLELGDSALYFCASSVGDSRLVNSPLHFGNGTRLTVT.

The chain couples TRBV6-5 to TRBJ2-7; D may be TRBD2 (5 bases). Trimming took 4 bases from V and 0 from J, leaving 10 bases between them. The CDR3 sequence is 14 residues long. Germline V gene data show CDR1 as MNHEY and CDR2 as SVGAGI. In nucleotides, the CDR3 is TGTGCCAGCAGTTCTCGGGGTGGCTCCTACGAGCAGTACTTC. Protein sequence: CASSSRGGSYEQYF.

The chain joins TRBV28 to TRBJ1-2, with D unresolved. Trimming took off 3 bases at V and 3 bases at J, with 20 bases between the two ends. Per germline, CDR1 MDHEN and CDR2 SYDVKM. This CDR3 contains 17 residues. The CDR3 reads CASSLASANIEHYGYTF. In DNA, the CDR3 is TGTGCCAGCAGTTTGGCGTCAGCGAACATCGAACACTATGGCTACACCTTC.

V usage is TRBV11-1 and J usage is TRBJ2-7; the D is unclear. Germline assignment: CDR1 SGHAT and CDR2 FQDESV (reference sequence). V was pared by 1 base and J by 7 bases, with 14 bases between. The CDR3 length is 14 residues. Here the CDR3 DNA reads TGTGCCAGCAGCTTAGTGACTGTTTCGCGAGAGCAGTACTTC. Amino acids: CASSLVTVSREQYF. Together with reference TRBV11-1 and TRBJ2-7, the CDR3 gives the full variable domain: EAEVAQSPRYKITEKSQAVAFWCDPISGHATLYWYRQILGQGPELLVQFQDESVVDDSQLPKDRFSAERLKGVDSTLKIQPAELGDSAMYLCASSLVTVSREQYFGPGTRLTVT.

The chain employs TRBV11-2 and TRBJ2-5, with D maybe TRBD2 (5 bases). Trimming took off 4 bases at V and 1 base at J, with 10 bases between the two ends. Germline CDR1 reads SGHAT; CDR2 reads FQNNGV. CDR3 size: 14 residues. The CDR3 coding sequence is TGTGCCAGCAGCTGGCTAGCCTTCCAAGAGACCCAGTACTTC. Protein product: CASSWLAFQETQYF.

CDR3 DNA sequence: TGTGCCAGCAGTACATACAGGGGTACTGACACAGATACGCAGTATTTT. As protein: CASSTYRGTDTDTQYF. This rearrangement joins TRBV25-1 to TRBJ2-3; 7 nucleotides match TRBD1. The CDR3 consists of 16 residues. J was trimmed by 2 bases and V by 5 bases; bases with no gene match: 10. Germline-derived CDR1 and CDR2 are MGHDK and SYGVNS.

The rearrangement joins TRBV7-8 to TRBJ1-1; TRBD1 agrees at 12 bases. CDR3 length: 17 amino acids. V was clipped by 5 bases and J by 3 bases; unmatched bases: 10. Per germline, CDR1 SGHVS and CDR2 FQNEAQ. The CDR3 loop is CASSEPGQGAFDTEAFF. CDR3 in DNA: TGTGCCAGCAGCGAACCGGGACAGGGGGCGTTTGACACTGAAGCTTTCTTT.

The chain uses TRBV5-6 and TRBJ2-1, with 16 bases identical to TRBD2. Germline lookup yields CDR1 SGHDT and CDR2 YYEEEE. The trim removed 4 bases at V and 3 bases at J, leaving 4 bases unmatched. The CDR3 extends over 17 amino acids. The CDR3 protein is CASSPGLAGGYYNEQFF. The CDR3 nucleotides read TGTGCCAGCAGCCCGGGACTAGCGGGGGGGTACTACAATGAGCAGTTCTTC.

The chain recombines TRBV11-2 with TRBJ1-1; D uncertain. Per the germline V gene, CDR1 is SGHAT and CDR2 is FQNNGV. This CDR3 spans 13 amino acids. With 5 bases removed from V and 0 bases from J, the gap between germline ends came to 7 bases. The CDR3 DNA reads TGTGCCAGCAGCCGGTCCCTGAACACTGAAGCTTTCTTT. Translation gives CASSRSLNTEAFF.

The J gene is TRBJ2-1, the V gene TRBV4-1; TRBD2 matches at 9 bases. The V and J ends lost 2 bases and 5 bases, in that order; junction bases with no gene match: 7. The CDR3 has 16 amino acids. Germline V lookup: CDR1 MGHRA, CDR2 YSYEKL. The CDR3 DNA reads as TGCGCCAGCAGCCAAATCAGCGGGAGGATTAACAATGAGCAGTTCTTC. Residues: CASSQISGRINNEQFF.

This clone appeared a single time. V gene TRBV7-6 combines with J gene TRBJ1-3, with D hard to call. The germline V gene has CDR1 SGHVS and CDR2 FNYEAQ. Trimming took off 1 base at V and 2 bases at J, with 12 bases between the two ends. The CDR3 loop spans 16 amino acids. CDR3 nucleotides: TGTGCCAGCAGCTTAGTTGGTACAGCCGCTGGAAACACCATATATTTT. Residues: CASSLVGTAAGNTIYF. Full variable domain (outside the CDR3, taken from reference TRBV7-6 and TRBJ1-3): GAGVSQSPRYKVTKRGQDVALRCDPISGHVSLYWYRQALGQGPEFLTYFNYEAQQDKSGLPNDRFSAERPEGSISTLTIQRTEQRDSAMYRCASSLVGTAAGNTIYFGEGSWLTVV.

This chain joins TRBV15 and TRBJ2-1; 8 bases agree with TRBD1. CDR1 and CDR2 from the germline V gene are LNHNV and YYDKDF (reference sequence). The junction had 7 bases not matched to a gene; V was cut back by 1 base and J by 8 bases. The CDR3 loop spans 15 amino acids. The CDR3 region has the DNA TGTGCCACCAGCAGAGCAGGGACAGGAGAAGATGAGCAGTTCTTC. It codes for CATSRAGTGEDEQFF.

This clone was recorded only once. J is TRBJ1-5 and V is TRBV19, with a possible D match to TRBD1 (5 bases). Per germline, CDR1 LNHDA and CDR2 SQIVND (reference sequence). The germline V and J ends were trimmed by 3 bases and 0 bases, with 15 bases remaining between them. The CDR3 length is 17 residues. The CDR3 DNA reads TGTGCCAGTAGTATTTTTCCCCCACAGGTTAGCAATCAGCCCCAGCATTTT. It specifies CASSIFPPQVSNQPQHF.

The chain is built from TRBV27 and TRBJ2-1, with 7 positions matching TRBD1. Germline V gives CDR1 MNHEY, CDR2 SMNVEV (reference sequence). The length of the CDR3 is 14 residues. Trimming cost V 4 bases and J 5 bases; bases outside gene matches: 5. The CDR3 sequence: CASSSRQGHNEQFF. CDR3 in DNA: TGTGCCAGCAGTTCACGACAGGGCCACAATGAGCAGTTCTTC.

The chain is built from TRBV7-6 and TRBJ2-7, with TRBD2 as a possible D gene (5 bases). Deletions cut 1 base from V and 1 base from J, with 11 bases between. Germline loops: CDR1 SGHVS, CDR2 FNYEAQ. CDR3 length: 15 amino acids. The CDR3 sequence: CASSLDGVVSYEQYF. In DNA, the CDR3 is TGTGCCAGCAGCTTAGACGGGGTGGTTTCCTACGAGCAGTACTTC.

The chain combines TRBV7-9 with TRBJ2-7, with D possibly TRBD1 on 5 matching bases. Per the germline V gene, CDR1 is SEHNR and CDR2 is FQNEAQ (reference sequence). The length of the CDR3 is 11 residues. V dropped 5 bases and J dropped 9 bases, with 11 bases sitting between them. The chain's CDR3 is CASSTDRRQYF. The DNA of the CDR3 is TGTGCCAGCAGCACAGACAGAAGGCAGTACTTC.

The sample holds a few counts of this clone. The genes are TRBV7-8 and TRBJ1-1; D is perhaps TRBD1 (5 bases). This CDR3 region has 20 residues. Germline V gene sequence: CDR1 SGHVS, CDR2 FQNEAQ. V gave up 2 bases and J gave up 5 bases, with 30 bases separating them. CDR3 nucleotides: TGTGCCAGCAGCTTATATGAGGCCCAAAGAGCCTCGCATCGGGGGACTGAAGCTTTCTTT. This codes for CASSLYEAQRASHRGTEAFF.

This sequence joins TRBV6-5 and TRBJ2-7; TRBD2 matches at 8 bases. Trimming at V came to 2 bases and at J to 6 bases, leaving 9 bases not matched to a gene. Germline values: CDR1 MNHEY, CDR2 SVGAGI. This CDR3 has 15 residues. CDR3 region: CASSYQPGGRGEQYF. CDR3 nucleotides: TGTGCCAGCAGTTACCAACCGGGGGGGCGAGGCGAGCAGTACTTC.

In this sample, this clone turned up once. J is TRBJ2-7 and V is TRBV3-1 (or the pseudogene TRBV3-2), with 11 bases fitting TRBD1. The CDR3 has 19 amino acids. Germline trimming cut 1 base from V and 1 base from J; bases unmatched to any gene: 12. CDR1 and CDR2 (germline): LGHDT, YNNKEL (reference sequence). CDR3 DNA sequence: TGTGCCAGCAGCCAAGGAATCCAGGACAGGGGGCTTGGATCCTACGAGCAGTACTTC. As protein: CASSQGIQDRGLGSYEQYF.

This clone was picked up a small number of times. This chain joins TRBV7-9 and TRBJ1-1; 7 bases match TRBD1. The germline gives CDR1 SEHNR, CDR2 FQNEAQ (reference sequence). The J segment lost 8 bases and the V segment lost 0 bases, leaving 6 bases of the junction unmatched. This CDR3 has 14 residues. This chain's CDR3 is CASSLASTGTEAFF. In DNA, the CDR3 is TGTGCCAGCAGCTTAGCATCGACAGGGACAGAAGCTTTCTTT.

The V call is TRBV28, the J call TRBJ1-1; a weak D match, TRBD1 (6 bases). V dropped 5 bases and J dropped 5 bases, with 12 bases sitting between them. Germline V gene lookup returns CDR1 MDHEN and CDR2 SYDVKM. The CDR3 length is 13 residues. The CDR3 DNA sequence: TGTGCCAGCAGTACAGGGAAGCGGACTGAAGCTTTCTTT. Its protein is CASSTGKRTEAFF.

V and J are TRBV29-1 and TRBJ1-2, with 8 bases identical to TRBD1. The germline CDR1 and CDR2 sequences are SQVTM and ANQGSEA. The J segment lost 7 bases and the V segment lost 5 bases, leaving 3 bases of the junction unmatched. The CDR3 is made up of 11 amino acids. In nucleotides, the CDR3 is TGCAGCGTTAGGACAGGGATTGGCTACACCTTC. Translation gives CSVRTGIGYTF.